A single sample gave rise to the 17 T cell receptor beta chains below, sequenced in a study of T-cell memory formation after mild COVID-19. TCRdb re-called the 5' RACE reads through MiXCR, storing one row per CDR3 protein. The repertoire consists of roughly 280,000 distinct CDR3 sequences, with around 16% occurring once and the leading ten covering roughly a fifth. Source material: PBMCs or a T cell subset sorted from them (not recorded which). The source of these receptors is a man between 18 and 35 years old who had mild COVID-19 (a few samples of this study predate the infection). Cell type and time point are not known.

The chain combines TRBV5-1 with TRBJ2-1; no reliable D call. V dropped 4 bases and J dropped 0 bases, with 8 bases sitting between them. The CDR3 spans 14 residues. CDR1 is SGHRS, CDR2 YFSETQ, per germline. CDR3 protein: CASSQDRSYNEQFF. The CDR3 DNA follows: TGCGCCAGCAGCCAAGACCGCTCCTACAATGAGCAGTTCTTC.

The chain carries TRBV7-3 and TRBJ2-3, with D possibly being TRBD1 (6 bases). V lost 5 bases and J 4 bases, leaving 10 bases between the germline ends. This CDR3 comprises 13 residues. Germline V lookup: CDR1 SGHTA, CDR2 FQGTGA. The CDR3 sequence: CASSPNRADTQYF. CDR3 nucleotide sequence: TGTGCCAGCAGCCCGAACAGGGCAGATACGCAGTATTTT.

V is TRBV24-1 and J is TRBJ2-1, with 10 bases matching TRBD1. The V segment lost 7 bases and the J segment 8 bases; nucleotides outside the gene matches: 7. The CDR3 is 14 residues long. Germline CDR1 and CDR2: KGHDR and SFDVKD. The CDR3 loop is CATSRDRGFDEQFF. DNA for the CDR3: TGTGCCACCAGCAGGGACAGGGGATTTGATGAGCAGTTCTTC.

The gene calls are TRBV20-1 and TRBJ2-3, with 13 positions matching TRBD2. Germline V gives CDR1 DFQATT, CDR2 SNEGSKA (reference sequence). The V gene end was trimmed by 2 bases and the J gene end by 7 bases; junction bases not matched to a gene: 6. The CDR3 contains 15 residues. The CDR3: CSARPTSGGAYTQYF. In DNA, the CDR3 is TGCAGTGCTAGACCAACTAGCGGGGGGGCATATACGCAGTATTTT.

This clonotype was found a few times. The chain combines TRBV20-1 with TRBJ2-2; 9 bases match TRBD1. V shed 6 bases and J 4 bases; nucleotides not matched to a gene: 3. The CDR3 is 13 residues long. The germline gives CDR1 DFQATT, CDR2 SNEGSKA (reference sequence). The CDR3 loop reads CSATGQGTGELFF. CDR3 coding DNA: TGCAGTGCAACGGGACAGGGCACCGGGGAGCTGTTTTTT.

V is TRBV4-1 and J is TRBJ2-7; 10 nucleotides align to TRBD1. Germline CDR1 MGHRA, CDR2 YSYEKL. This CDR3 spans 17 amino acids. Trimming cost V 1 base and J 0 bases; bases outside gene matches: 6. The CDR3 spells CASSQVEGQGTSYEQYV. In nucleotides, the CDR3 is TGCGCCAGCAGCCAAGTTGAGGGACAGGGGACCTCCTACGAGCAGTACGTC.

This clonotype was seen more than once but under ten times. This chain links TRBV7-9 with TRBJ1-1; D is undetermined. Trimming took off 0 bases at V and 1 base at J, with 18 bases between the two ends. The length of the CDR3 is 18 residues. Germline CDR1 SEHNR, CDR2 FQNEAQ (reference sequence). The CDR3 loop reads CASSLALSVGRKNTEAFF. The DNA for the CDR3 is TGTGCCAGCAGCTTAGCGTTATCAGTCGGGCGGAAGAACACTGAAGCTTTCTTT.

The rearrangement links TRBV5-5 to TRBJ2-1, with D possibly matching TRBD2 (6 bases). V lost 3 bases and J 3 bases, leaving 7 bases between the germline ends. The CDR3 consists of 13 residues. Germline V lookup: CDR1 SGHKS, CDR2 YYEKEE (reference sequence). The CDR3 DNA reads TGTGCCAGCAGCTGGCGGGACTACAATGAGCAGTTCTTC. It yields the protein CASSWRDYNEQFF.

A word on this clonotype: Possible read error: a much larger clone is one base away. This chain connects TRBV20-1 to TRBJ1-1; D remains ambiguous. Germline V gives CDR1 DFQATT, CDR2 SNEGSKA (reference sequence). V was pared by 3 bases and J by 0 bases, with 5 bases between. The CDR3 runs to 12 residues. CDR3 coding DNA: TGCAGTGCTAGCCAGATGAACACTGAAGCTTTCTTT. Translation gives CSASQMNTEAFF.

As DNA, the CDR3 is TGTGCCAGCAGCTTAATTAGCGGGGGACAAGAGACCCAGTACTTC. It translates to CASSLISGGQETQYF. The chain has TRBV7-9 and TRBJ2-5; 9 bases fit TRBD2. This CDR3 contains 15 residues. Looked up from germline, CDR1 is SEHNR and CDR2 is FQNEAQ (reference sequence). Unmatched junction bases numbered 3, after V lost 2 bases and J lost 2 bases.

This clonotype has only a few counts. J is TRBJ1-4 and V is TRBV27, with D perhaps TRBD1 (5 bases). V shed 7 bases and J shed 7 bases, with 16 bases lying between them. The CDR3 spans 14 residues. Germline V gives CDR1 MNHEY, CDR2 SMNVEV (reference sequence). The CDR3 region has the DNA TGTGCCAGCAAACTATGGGGGAATAGTGAAAAACTGTTTTTT. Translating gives CASKLWGNSEKLFF.

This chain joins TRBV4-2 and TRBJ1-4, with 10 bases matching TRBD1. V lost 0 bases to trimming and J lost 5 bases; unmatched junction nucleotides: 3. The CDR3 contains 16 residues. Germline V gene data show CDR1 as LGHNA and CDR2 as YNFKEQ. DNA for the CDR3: TGTGCCAGCAGCCAAGAACCGGGACAGGGGAATGAAAAACTGTTTTTT. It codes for CASSQEPGQGNEKLFF.

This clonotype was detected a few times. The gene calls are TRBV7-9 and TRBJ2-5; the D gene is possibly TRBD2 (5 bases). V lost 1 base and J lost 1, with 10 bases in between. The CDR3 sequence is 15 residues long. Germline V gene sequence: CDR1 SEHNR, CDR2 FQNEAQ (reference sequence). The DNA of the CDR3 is TGTGCCAGCAGCTTAGGCCGGGATCTCCAAGAGACCCAGTACTTC. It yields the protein CASSLGRDLQETQYF.

This CDR3 reads CASSYRGGGYTF. In nucleotides, the CDR3 is TGTGCCAGCAGTTACCGGGGCGGTGGCTACACCTTC. This chain joins TRBV6-2 or TRBV6-3 and TRBJ1-2; possible D gene TRBD1, 5 bases. The CDR3 runs 12 residues. In germline, CDR1 is MNHEY, CDR2 SVGEGT. V was pared by 2 bases and J by 7 bases, with 8 bases between.

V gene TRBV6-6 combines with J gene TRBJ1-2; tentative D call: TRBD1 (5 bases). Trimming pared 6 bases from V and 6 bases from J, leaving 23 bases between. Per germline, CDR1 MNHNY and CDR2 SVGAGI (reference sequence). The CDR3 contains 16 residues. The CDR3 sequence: CASSRVQGPSSDGYTF. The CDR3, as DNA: TGTGCCAGCAGCCGTGTGCAGGGTCCCTCGAGTGATGGCTACACCTTC.

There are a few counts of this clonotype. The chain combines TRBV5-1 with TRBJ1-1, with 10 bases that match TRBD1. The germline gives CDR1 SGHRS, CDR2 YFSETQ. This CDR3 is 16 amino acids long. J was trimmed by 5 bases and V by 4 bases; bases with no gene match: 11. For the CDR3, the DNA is TGCGCCAGCAGCGCGGACAGGGGGATAGGATCGACTGAAGCTTTCTTT. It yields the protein CASSADRGIGSTEAFF.

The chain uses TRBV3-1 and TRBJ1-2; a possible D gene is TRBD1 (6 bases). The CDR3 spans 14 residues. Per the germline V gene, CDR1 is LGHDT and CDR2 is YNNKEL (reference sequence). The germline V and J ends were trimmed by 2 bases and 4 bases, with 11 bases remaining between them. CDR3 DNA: TGTGCCAGCAGCCAACAGGGGAGTTCCTATGGCTACACCTTC. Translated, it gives CASSQQGSSYGYTF.